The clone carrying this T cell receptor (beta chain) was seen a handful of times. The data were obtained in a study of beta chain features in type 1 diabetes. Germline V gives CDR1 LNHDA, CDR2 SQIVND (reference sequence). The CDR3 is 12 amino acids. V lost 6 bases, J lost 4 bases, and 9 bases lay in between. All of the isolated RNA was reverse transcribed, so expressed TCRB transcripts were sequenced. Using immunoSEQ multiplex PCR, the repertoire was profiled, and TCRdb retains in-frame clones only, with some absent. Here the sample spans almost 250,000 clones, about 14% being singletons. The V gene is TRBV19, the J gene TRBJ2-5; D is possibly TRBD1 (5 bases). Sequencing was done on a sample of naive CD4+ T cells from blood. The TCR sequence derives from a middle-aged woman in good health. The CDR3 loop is CASSPQGETQYF. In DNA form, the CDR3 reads TGTGCCAGTAGCCCCCAGGGAGAGACCCAGTACTTC.